The clone carrying this T cell receptor (beta chain) was observed a single time. Its target is not known. A read error may explain this, as a much larger clone is one base away. The CDR3 carries no conserved terminal phenylalanine or tryptophan, so it likely arises from a read error. The sample originates from a study of early T cells in non-severe SARS-CoV-2 infection. Study-level points and caveats: Private and CD4 specificities were missed by VDJdb matching, which favored anti-spike CD8 responses.

This CDR3 contains 12 residues. Germline loops: CDR1 MDHEN, CDR2 SYDVKM. V was cut by 2 bases and J by 2 bases, with 4 bases left in between. Via MiXCR, TCRdb re-called the 5' RACE reads, giving one row per CDR3 protein. This table has tens of thousands of distinct CDR3 sequences, approximately 13% appearing once. The sequence came from an adult who was a healthcare worker with PCR-confirmed SARS-CoV-2 infection or an uninfected control (not recorded which). The chain couples TRBV28 to TRBJ2-7; no clear D gene. The sequencing used whole blood, collected at baseline. The CDR3 DNA sequence: TGTGCCAGCAGTTTACAAGCCTACGAGCAGTACTAC. Protein sequence: CASSLQAYEQYY.